The clone carrying this T cell receptor (beta chain) has a handful of counts. The data belong to a study of T cells of healthy individuals. MiXCR, run by TCRdb on the 5' RACE reads, gives a single entry per CDR3 protein. The sample lists nearly 100,000 distinct CDR3 sequences; approximately 18% were seen once. This sequence originates from a human donor in good health.

The DNA of the CDR3 is TGTGCCAGCATGAAGGGAGGCACAGATACGCAGTATTTT. It specifies CASMKGGTDTQYF. The chain carries TRBV7-3 and TRBJ2-3, with a possible D match to TRBD2 (5 bases). This CDR3 is 13 amino acids long. Germline V gene lookup returns CDR1 SGHTA and CDR2 FQGTGA. V was shortened by 7 bases and J by 1 base, with 9 bases between the two germline ends.